The next 17 T cell receptor beta chains were all read from a single sample in a study of OX40 agonist ivuxolimab in advanced cancers. Method: immunoSEQ multiplex PCR; TCRdb's copy keeps in-frame clones and lacks some. The sample lists tens of thousands of clones; about four fifths were seen once. The sample consisted of CD4+ or CD8+ T cells sorted from blood, taken in a trial of the OX40 agonist ivuxolimab. These receptors came from an adult with an advanced solid tumor such as melanoma, head and neck, liver or kidney cancer.

The V gene is TRBV11-3, the J gene TRBJ2-6; TRBD1 aligns across 8 bases. The germline gives CDR1 SGHNT, CDR2 YENEEA. CDR3 length equals 18 residues. Trimming cost V 3 bases and J 0 bases; bases outside gene matches: 7. The CDR3 DNA reads TGTGCCAGCAGCTTTACGACAGGGGCCATCTCTGGGGCCAACGTCCTGACTTTC. Amino acid sequence: CASSFTTGAISGANVLTF.

The chain carries TRBV5-1 and TRBJ2-3; 10 nucleotides line up with TRBD2. CDR1 and CDR2 from the germline V gene are SGHRS and YFSETQ. The CDR3 totals 17 residues. With V trimmed by 2 bases and J by 2 bases, 8 bases remained unmatched. CDR3 nucleotides: TGCGCCAGCAGCTTTACCGGGACTAGCGCATTCACAGATACGCAGTATTTT. Amino acids: CASSFTGTSAFTDTQYF.

The gene calls are TRBV19 and TRBJ1-5, with 7 bases identical to TRBD1. The length of the CDR3 is 15 residues. V was clipped by 5 bases and J by 7 bases; unmatched bases: 11. Germline loops: CDR1 LNHDA, CDR2 SQIVND (reference sequence). As DNA, the CDR3 is TGTGCCAGTAGTCTCCTTTTAACAGGGGAACAGCCCCAGCATTTT. Amino acids: CASSLLLTGEQPQHF.

This chain connects TRBV30 to TRBJ1-4; D not resolved. The germline gives CDR1 GTSNPN, CDR2 SVGIG (reference sequence). This CDR3 has 14 residues. Trimming cost V 0 bases and J 7 bases, with 12 bases left between them. CDR3 loop: CAWSVSGSGEKLFF. The CDR3 DNA reads as TGTGCCTGGAGTGTATCGGGGTCCGGTGAAAAACTGTTTTTT.

V usage is TRBV30 and J usage is TRBJ1-1; D gene unclear. Between the trimmed V and J ends, which lost 1 base and 2 bases, there was a span of 5 bases. The germline gives CDR1 GTSNPN, CDR2 SVGIG (reference sequence). This CDR3 is built from 12 residues. The CDR3 loop is CAWSGGNTEAFF. Here the CDR3 DNA reads TGTGCCTGGAGTGGGGGTAACACTGAAGCTTTCTTT. The full variable domain, rest sourced from reference TRBV30 and TRBJ1-1, is SQTIHQWPATLVQPVGSPLSLECTVEGTSNPNLYWYRQAAGRGLQLLFYSVGIGQISSEVPQNLSASRPQDRQFILSSKKLLLSDSGFYLCAWSGGNTEAFFGQGTRLTVV.

The chain uses TRBV19 and TRBJ2-7; a possible D gene is TRBD2 (6 bases). V lost 5 bases and J lost 1, with 15 bases in between. CDR1 and CDR2 from the germline V gene are LNHDA and SQIVND (reference sequence). There are 15 residues in the CDR3. For the CDR3, the DNA is TGTGCCAGTAGTGATCCGGGACTCCTGTCCTACGAGCAGTACTTC. Protein sequence: CASSDPGLLSYEQYF.

In its sample, this clone was seen a few times. The chain is built from TRBV19 and TRBJ1-5, with 8 bases fitting TRBD1. The V gene's germline CDR1 is LNHDA and CDR2 SQIVND (reference sequence). The CDR3 is made up of 15 amino acids. Losses at the gene ends were 5 bases for V and 2 bases for J; bases not matched to a gene: 5. CDR3 sequence: CASSSLTGGNQPQHF. The CDR3 nucleotides read TGTGCCAGTAGTTCACTGACAGGGGGCAATCAGCCCCAGCATTTT.

V usage is TRBV5-6 and J usage is TRBJ1-5; D remains unclear. Trimming cost V 0 bases and J 6 bases, with 10 bases left between them. CDR1 SGHDT and CDR2 YYEEEE come from the germline V gene. There are 14 residues in the CDR3. CDR3 loop: CASSLDAAGQPQHF. The CDR3 coding sequence is TGTGCCAGCAGCTTGGATGCAGCCGGTCAGCCCCAGCATTTT.

V is TRBV5-6 and J is TRBJ2-7; D is ambiguous. CDR1 and CDR2 (germline): SGHDT, YYEEEE. The ends were cut back, 3 bases at V and 7 bases at J, with 8 bases in the middle. The CDR3 sequence is 11 residues long. CDR3 bases: TGTGCCAGCAGCTCCCTGTTGGAGCAGTACTTC. It encodes CASSSLLEQYF.

This chain joins TRBV6-4 and TRBJ2-3; 8 bases line up with TRBD1. Losses at the gene ends were 6 bases for V and 6 bases for J; bases not matched to a gene: 5. The CDR3 is made up of 13 amino acids. Germline V lookup: CDR1 MRHNA, CDR2 SNTAGT. The CDR3 loop reads CASRKTGVDTQYF. In DNA form, the CDR3 reads TGTGCCAGCAGAAAGACAGGGGTGGATACGCAGTATTTT.

The chain recombines TRBV7-9 with TRBJ1-1, with 8 bases that match TRBD1. Germline-derived CDR1 and CDR2 are SEHNR and FQNEAQ (reference sequence). V dropped 4 bases and J dropped 1; count of bases not matched to a gene: 11. This CDR3 comprises 17 residues. The CDR3 reads CASSYTRSGTGNTEAFF. CDR3 DNA sequence: TGTGCCAGCAGCTACACCCGATCCGGGACAGGGAACACTGAAGCTTTCTTT.

The chain links TRBV27 to TRBJ1-2; D call uncertain. The CDR3 consists of 12 residues. The germline CDR1 and CDR2 sequences are MNHEY and SMNVEV (reference sequence). V was trimmed by 2 bases and J by 5 bases, leaving 6 bases between them. The CDR3 spells CASSLNGYGYTF. The CDR3 nucleotides read TGTGCCAGCAGTTTAAATGGTTATGGCTACACCTTC.

The V call is TRBV27, the J call TRBJ2-2; 10 bases agree with TRBD2. This CDR3 has 14 amino acids. CDR1 is MNHEY and CDR2 is SMNVEV in the germline V gene (reference sequence). V was pared by 6 bases and J by 4 bases, with 2 bases of the junction left unmatched. The CDR3 spells CASRGLASTGELFF. The CDR3 DNA sequence: TGTGCCAGCAGGGGACTAGCGAGCACCGGGGAGCTGTTTTTT.

V usage is TRBV5-4 and J usage is TRBJ1-2; D not certain. The germline CDR1 and CDR2 sequences are SGHNT and YYREEE (reference sequence). V dropped 3 bases and J dropped 5 bases, with 11 bases sitting between them. The CDR3 loop spans 13 amino acids. Written as DNA, the CDR3 is TGTGCCAGCAGCTCGGGTACGTCTTATGGCTACACCTTC. Its protein is CASSSGTSYGYTF.

The chain is built from TRBV5-1 and TRBJ2-6, with no clear D. Germline lookup yields CDR1 SGHRS and CDR2 YFSETQ. V was cut by 0 bases and J by 4 bases, with 2 bases left in between. The CDR3 totals 13 residues. The CDR3 sequence: CASSLEGANVLTF. The CDR3 DNA is TGCGCCAGCAGCTTGGAGGGGGCCAACGTCCTGACTTTC.

The chain combines TRBV7-8 with TRBJ2-2, with D possibly matching TRBD1 (6 bases). This CDR3 contains 15 residues. Germline CDR1 and CDR2: SGHVS and FQNEAQ. Between the trimmed V and J ends, which lost 4 bases and 1 base, there was a span of 10 bases. The CDR3 nucleotides are TGTGCCAGCAGCTACAGGGAACGGAACACCGGGGAGCTGTTTTTT. This translates into CASSYRERNTGELFF. The whole variable domain, filled in from reference TRBV7-8 and TRBJ2-2, reads GAGVSQSPRYKVAKRGQDVALRCDPISGHVSLFWYQQALGQGPEFLTYFQNEAQLDKSGLPSDRFFAERPEGSVSTLKIQRTQQEDSAVYLCASSYRERNTGELFFGEGSRLTVL.

V is TRBV30 and J is TRBJ2-1; D gene uncertain. V lost 0 bases and J 9 bases, leaving 6 bases between the germline ends. The CDR3 is 11 amino acids. Germline assignment: CDR1 GTSNPN and CDR2 SVGIG (reference sequence). CDR3 in DNA: TGTGCCTGGAGTGTCGGAGTTGAGCAGTTCTTC. Protein product: CAWSVGVEQFF.